This T cell receptor (beta chain) stems from a study of vaccination effects on CD4 cells after COVID-19. Study-wide points: Clones arising from infection and from vaccination showed marked clonal contraction late after vaccination. The authors studied few convalescent patients and collected no early post-infection timepoints.

CDR1 is MNHEY, CDR2 SVGAGI, per germline. The CDR3 loop spans 16 amino acids. The ends were cut back, 1 base at V and 0 bases at J, with 12 bases in the middle. Under the ViraFEST assay, PBMC were stimulated with viral peptide pools so that antigen-specific CD4+ T cells expanded. Sequencing was performed afterwards. Culture proceeded for approximately 10 days, and CD4+ T cells were then isolated. Nucleocapsid antibody tests were negative, and the vaccine recipients had no prior SARS-CoV-2 infection. Half-medium changes using IL-2 medium occurred on days 3 and 7. Comments on this clone: The target antigen is unknown.

Measured with immunoSEQ multiplex PCR; TCRdb has only the in-frame clones, and not every one. The profile shows tens of thousands of clones, 79% of them singletons. Specimen: CD4+ T cells from PBMCs cultured with HCoV-OC43 spike peptides, collected before COVID-19 vaccination. Specified subset: HCoV-OC43 spike overlapping peptide pool stimulation. The sequence came from a human donor who received a COVID-19 vaccine. V usage is TRBV6-5 and J usage is TRBJ1-1; a weak D match, TRBD1 (5 bases). Written as DNA, the CDR3 is TGTGCCAGCAGTTACTTCTGGGGGAAGTTGAACACTGAAGCTTTCTTT. It translates to CASSYFWGKLNTEAFF.